This T cell receptor (beta chain) was documented in a study of blood T cell repertoires in COVID-19. For the study at large: COVID-19 samples collected from the United States, Italy and Spain covered acute and convalescent phases. T cells, B-cell-depleted T cells, or PBMCs provided the cDNA or gDNA that served as material.

Germline CDR1 MNHEY, CDR2 SVGAGI. The CDR3 extends over 14 amino acids. Trimming took 4 bases from V and 8 from J; bases not matched to a gene: 6. This clone was counted between two and nine times. The repertoire was sequenced with immunoSEQ multiplex PCR; TCRdb's copy has only in-frame clones and lacks some. The sample contains hundreds of thousands of clones, about 82% of which appear only once. Categorization into cohorts depended on clinical history that participants reported. The recovered donors of Cohort 3 showed two negative PCRs, clearance, or symptom resolution. The sample was PBMCs or T cells enriched from blood (not recorded which). The V call is TRBV6-5, the J call TRBJ1-4; 8 nucleotides match TRBD1. The TCR was taken from a woman aged 50 to 60 who had recovered from COVID-19. CDR3 amino acids: CASSSDRALEKLFF. CDR3 DNA: TGTGCCAGCAGTTCGGACAGGGCGTTGGAAAAACTGTTTTTT.